This T cell receptor beta chain was observed in a study of blood T cell repertoires in COVID-19. For the study at large: Acute and convalescent COVID-19 specimens originated in the United States, Italy and Spain. From T cells, B-cell-depleted T cells, or PBMCs came the material, which was cDNA or gDNA.

Repertoires were generated with immunoSEQ multiplex PCR, while TCRdb's copy carries only in-frame clones and drops some. The table has about 300,000 clones, 83% seen once; the top ten hold 1% to 1.5%. The CDR3 consists of 10 residues. V shed 1 base and J shed 14 bases, with 8 bases lying between them. CDR1 and CDR2 from the germline V gene are SGHVS and FQNEAQ. The source material was peripheral blood. The genes are TRBV7-8 and TRBJ1-2; D remains unclear. The sequence came from a woman between 45 and 65 years old with acute or convalescent COVID-19. For the CDR3, the DNA is TGTGCCAGCAGCTTAGGTGGGCTAACCTTC. It codes for CASSLGGLTF.